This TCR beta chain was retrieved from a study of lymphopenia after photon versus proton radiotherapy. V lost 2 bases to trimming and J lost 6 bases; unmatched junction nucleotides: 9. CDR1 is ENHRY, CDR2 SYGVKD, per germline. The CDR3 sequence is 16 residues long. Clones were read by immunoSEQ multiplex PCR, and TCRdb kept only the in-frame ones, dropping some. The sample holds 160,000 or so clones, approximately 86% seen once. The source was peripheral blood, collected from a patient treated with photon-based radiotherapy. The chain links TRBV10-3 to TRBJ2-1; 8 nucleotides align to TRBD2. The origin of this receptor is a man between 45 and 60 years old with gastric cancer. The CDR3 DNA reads TGTGCCATCAGTGAGGGAGCGGGAGTAGGGAGCAATGAGCAGTTCTTC. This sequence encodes CAISEGAGVGSNEQFF.